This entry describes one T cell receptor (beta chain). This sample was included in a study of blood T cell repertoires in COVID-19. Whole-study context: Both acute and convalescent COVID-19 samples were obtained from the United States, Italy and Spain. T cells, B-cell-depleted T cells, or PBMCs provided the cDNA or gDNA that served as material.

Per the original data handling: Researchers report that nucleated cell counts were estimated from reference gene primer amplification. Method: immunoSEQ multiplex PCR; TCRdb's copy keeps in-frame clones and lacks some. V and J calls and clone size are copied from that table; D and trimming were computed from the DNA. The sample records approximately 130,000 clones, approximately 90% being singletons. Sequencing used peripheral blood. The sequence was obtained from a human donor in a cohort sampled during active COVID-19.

The CDR3: CASRNFSNEKLFF. In DNA, the CDR3 is TGTGCCAGCAGAAATTTCTCTAATGAAAAACTGTTTTTT. The rearrangement joins TRBV27 to TRBJ1-4, with D hard to call. The V end lost 6 bases, the J end lost 3 bases, and 8 bases lay between the germline ends. Germline V gene sequence: CDR1 MNHEY, CDR2 SMNVEV (reference sequence). This CDR3 region has 13 residues.